These 22 T cell receptor beta chains were all obtained from the same sample, sequenced in a study of OX40 agonist ivuxolimab in advanced cancers. The repertoire was sequenced with immunoSEQ multiplex PCR; TCRdb's copy has only in-frame clones and lacks some. The table lists tens of thousands of clones, 90% to 95% of them singletons. The sequences come from CD4+ or CD8+ T cells sorted from blood, collected in a trial of the OX40 agonist ivuxolimab. The source is an adult with an advanced solid tumor such as melanoma, head and neck, liver or kidney cancer.

The chain uses TRBV7-2 and TRBJ2-5, with D tentatively TRBD2 (5 bases). Germline V gene sequence: CDR1 SGHTA, CDR2 FQGNSA. CDR3 length: 11 residues. V gave up 8 bases and J gave up 5 bases, with 9 bases separating them. CDR3: CASQWRETQYF. Written as DNA, the CDR3 is TGTGCCAGCCAGTGGAGGGAGACCCAGTACTTC. Full variable domain (missing parts from reference TRBV7-2 and TRBJ2-5): GAGVSQSPSNKVTEKGKDVELRCDPISGHTALYWYRQSLGQGLEFLIYFQGNSAPDKSGLPSDRFSAERTGGSVSTLTIQRTQQEDSAVYLCASQWRETQYFGPGTRLLVL.

The chain uses TRBV27 and TRBJ1-3, with no clear D. V was shortened by 5 bases and J by 8 bases, with 19 bases between the two germline ends. The germline CDR1 and CDR2 sequences are MNHEY and SMNVEV (reference sequence). The CDR3 runs 15 residues. The CDR3 DNA sequence: TGTGCCAGCAGTCCCCTCCCGCGGGGAGGGCACACCATATATTTT. This codes for CASSPLPRGGHTIYF.

The chain combines TRBV28 with TRBJ2-7; D not certain. The germline CDR1 and CDR2 sequences are MDHEN and SYDVKM. The ends were cut back, 6 bases at V and 3 bases at J, with 12 bases in the middle. This CDR3 region has 13 residues. The CDR3 DNA reads as TGTGCCAGCAGCCCGCCCGAAAGCTACGAGCAGTACTTC. Translating it yields CASSPPESYEQYF.

This chain joins TRBV7-6 and TRBJ2-1; 8 positions match TRBD2. The trim removed 4 bases at V and 5 bases at J, leaving 10 bases unmatched. This CDR3 region has 16 residues. The germline CDR1 and CDR2 sequences are SGHVS and FNYEAQ. This CDR3 is CASSSPSGSSNNEQFF. The CDR3 region has the DNA TGTGCCAGCAGCTCGCCGAGCGGGAGTTCCAACAATGAGCAGTTCTTC.

The V gene is TRBV6-1, the J gene TRBJ2-7; D is ambiguous. Trimming shortened V by 8 bases and J by 0 bases, and 8 bases separated the two germline ends. The CDR3 loop spans 12 amino acids. CDR1 MNHNS and CDR2 SASEGT come from the germline V gene. The CDR3, as DNA: TGTGCCAGCTCGTCACTCTCCTACGAGCAGTACTTC. It yields the protein CASSSLSYEQYF.

This clone has just a few counts. This chain connects TRBV11-1 to TRBJ1-2; perhaps TRBD1 as D (5 bases). The CDR3 extends over 15 amino acids. With 4 bases removed from V and 5 bases from J, the gap between germline ends came to 17 bases. Germline V gives CDR1 SGHAT, CDR2 FQDESV (reference sequence). The DNA of the CDR3 is TGTGCCAGCAGCTGGGGCGGGGGGTCCCCATATGGCTACACCTTC. Its translation is CASSWGGGSPYGYTF.

The chain links TRBV11-3 to TRBJ1-1, with D perhaps TRBD1 (5 bases). The length of the CDR3 is 13 residues. CDR1 is SGHNT and CDR2 is YENEEA in the germline V gene. The V gene lost 4 bases and the J gene lost 5 bases, with 11 bases spanning the gap. The CDR3 sequence is CASSWGRGTEAFF. As DNA, the CDR3 is TGTGCCAGCAGCTGGGGACGAGGGACTGAAGCTTTCTTT.

This CDR3 is CASSFRLNGGPQHF. CDR3 DNA: TGTGCCAGCAGTTTTCGACTCAACGGGGGGCCCCAGCATTTT. This chain connects TRBV28 to TRBJ1-5; tentative D call: TRBD1 (5 bases). This CDR3 spans 14 amino acids. The germline V gene encodes CDR1 MDHEN and CDR2 SYDVKM. V was pared by 3 bases and J by 9 bases, with 15 bases between.

The gene calls are TRBV5-6 and TRBJ1-1; 8 positions agree with TRBD1. Germline CDR1 reads SGHDT; CDR2 reads YYEEEE. J lost 4 bases, V lost 3 bases, and 8 bases had no gene match. The CDR3 extends over 15 amino acids. The CDR3 spells CASSSLTGVRTEAFF. The CDR3 DNA sequence: TGTGCCAGCAGCTCACTGACAGGGGTGCGCACTGAAGCTTTCTTT.

The chain has TRBV15 and TRBJ2-1, with D perhaps matching TRBD1 or TRBD2 (5 bases each). CDR3 length: 12 residues. Germline-derived CDR1 and CDR2 are LNHNV and YYDKDF (reference sequence). V dropped 5 bases and J dropped 13 bases, with 15 bases sitting between them. In DNA form, the CDR3 reads TGTGCCACCAGCTCGACTTCCGGGACCCAGTTCTTC. The encoded protein is CATSSTSGTQFF.

The chain uses TRBV6-5 and TRBJ2-5; D unclear. Germline CDR1 and CDR2: MNHEY and SVGAGI. Trimming took 5 bases from V and 2 from J, leaving 3 bases between them. This CDR3 contains 11 residues. The CDR3 region has the DNA TGTGCCAGCAGTGAGCAAGAGACCCAGTACTTC. Translating it yields CASSEQETQYF.

This sequence joins TRBV7-3 and TRBJ2-2; D gene ambiguous. The V end was cut by 2 bases, the J end by 2 bases, with 6 bases between. Germline V gene lookup returns CDR1 SGHTA and CDR2 FQGTGA. The CDR3 contains 14 residues. The CDR3 DNA reads TGTGCCAGCAGCTTAGTTGGCAACACCGGGGAGCTGTTTTTT. Residues: CASSLVGNTGELFF.

This sequence joins TRBV2 and TRBJ2-1, with 7 bases that match TRBD2. Germline trimming cut 8 bases from V and 10 bases from J; bases unmatched to any gene: 11. Per germline, CDR1 SNHLY and CDR2 FYNNEI. CDR3 length: 13 residues. The CDR3 region has the DNA TGTGCCAGCCTATGGGAGGGGTGGGGCGAGCAGTTCTTC. This codes for CASLWEGWGEQFF.

The genes are TRBV5-6 and TRBJ2-2; D uncertain. Germline-derived CDR1 and CDR2 are SGHDT and YYEEEE. Trimming removed 3 bases from V and 2 bases from J, with 2 bases in between. CDR3 length equals 12 residues. The CDR3 sequence is CASSYNTGELFF. DNA for the CDR3: TGTGCCAGCAGCTATAACACCGGGGAGCTGTTTTTT.

The chain recombines TRBV7-8 with TRBJ1-5; possibly TRBD1 for D (5 bases). Trimming pared 2 bases from V and 2 bases from J, leaving 10 bases between. CDR3 length: 15 amino acids. CDR1 and CDR2 (germline): SGHVS, FQNEAQ. The DNA for the CDR3 is TGTGCCAGCAGCTTAACGGGGCTGGGCAATCAGCCCCAGCATTTT. Residues: CASSLTGLGNQPQHF.

The chain couples TRBV11-3 to TRBJ2-7, with D unresolved. Germline V CDR1 and CDR2: SGHNT, YENEEA. The CDR3 totals 15 residues. V was pared by 4 bases and J by 1 base, with 14 bases between. This CDR3 reads CASSYSLLGSYEQYF. The CDR3 DNA is TGTGCCAGCAGCTACAGTTTATTGGGGTCCTACGAGCAGTACTTC.

V is TRBV6-5 and J is TRBJ2-7; D is ambiguous. This CDR3 region has 14 residues. In germline, CDR1 is MNHEY, CDR2 SVGAGI. Trimming stripped 2 bases from V and 0 bases from J, with 8 bases between. Written as DNA, the CDR3 is TGTGCCAGCAGTTACAGGGTCAGCTCCTACGAGCAGTACTTC. Encoded protein: CASSYRVSSYEQYF.

This clone was observed at least ten times. The chain joins TRBV5-5 to TRBJ1-1; no definite D call. The CDR3 loop spans 12 amino acids. The germline V and J ends were trimmed by 2 bases and 6 bases, with 8 bases remaining between them. Germline V gene lookup returns CDR1 SGHKS and CDR2 YYEKEE (reference sequence). In nucleotides, the CDR3 is TGTGCCAGCAGCTTCGGGCCCGCTGAAGCTTTCTTT. It codes for CASSFGPAEAFF.

The chain employs TRBV7-2 and TRBJ1-2; possible D gene TRBD1, 5 bases. CDR1 and CDR2 (germline): SGHTA, FQGNSA. V lost 5 bases, J lost 2 bases, and 15 bases lay in between. CDR3 length equals 15 residues. The CDR3 coding sequence is TGTGCCAGCAGCCTCCCCGGGGACGCGAACTATGGCTACACCTTC. Protein product: CASSLPGDANYGYTF.

The V call is TRBV7-9, the J call TRBJ2-7, with D perhaps TRBD2 (5 bases). V was clipped by 5 bases and J by 0 bases, with 17 bases between them. Per germline, CDR1 SEHNR and CDR2 FQNEAQ (reference sequence). This CDR3 is 16 amino acids long. Here the CDR3 reads CASSPSSSYHSYEQYF. In nucleotides, the CDR3 is TGTGCCAGCAGCCCAAGTTCTAGCTACCACTCCTACGAGCAGTACTTC.

The rearrangement uses TRBV11-3 and TRBJ2-4, with TRBD1 matching over 7 bases. CDR3 length: 15 residues. V lost 0 bases, J lost 6 bases, and 5 bases stayed unmatched. The V gene's germline CDR1 is SGHNT and CDR2 YENEEA. CDR3 in amino acids: CASSLDVGTVNIQYF. The CDR3 DNA reads TGTGCCAGCAGCTTAGACGTAGGGACAGTAAACATTCAGTACTTC.

The chain carries TRBV27 and TRBJ2-1, with D perhaps matching TRBD2 (6 bases). CDR1 and CDR2 from the germline V gene are MNHEY and SMNVEV (reference sequence). Trimming removed 5 bases from V and 3 bases from J, with 11 bases in between. The CDR3 is made up of 14 amino acids. The CDR3 DNA reads TGTGCCAGCAGTCCTGGACTACTCTACAATGAGCAGTTCTTC. The encoded protein is CASSPGLLYNEQFF.